This paragraph reports one T cell receptor (beta chain). Its antigen remains unknown. CDR3 length: 17 residues. The ends were cut back, 5 bases at V and 0 bases at J, with 18 bases in the middle. Germline CDR1 and CDR2: LNHNV and YYDKDF (reference sequence). The data belong to a study of cytomegalovirus exposure and HLA in healthy donors. General study results and limits: There were some public TCRs occurring in many donors, but most TCR sequences were rare.

Researchers ran the PCR with 60 Vbeta and 13 Jbeta primers. Repertoires were generated with immunoSEQ multiplex PCR, while TCRdb's copy carries only in-frame clones and drops some. Among under 200,000 clones listed, roughly three quarters were seen once. The sequenced material came from PBMCs. The receptor's source is a male donor in good health and CMV-seropositive. This chain connects TRBV15 to TRBJ2-3; tentative D call: TRBD1 (6 bases). The CDR3 region is CATSARDIISSTDTQYF. CDR3 bases: TGTGCCACCAGCGCCAGGGACATAATTTCTAGCACAGATACGCAGTATTTT.